The 25 T cell receptor beta chains listed next were all sequenced from one sample in a study of cytomegalovirus exposure and HLA in healthy donors. It was with 60 Vbeta and 13 Jbeta primers that the PCR ran. Assay: immunoSEQ multiplex PCR; the TCRdb copy retains only in-frame clones and omits some. This sample has approximately 110,000 clones; approximately 15% occur once, and the top ten carry over 1.5%. The sequencing input was PBMCs. Receptor source: a woman in her late teens or twenties in good health and CMV-seronegative.

This clone occurred a few times. The chain has TRBV19 and TRBJ1-4; D call uncertain. The CDR3 is 15 residues long. Germline V gene sequence: CDR1 LNHDA, CDR2 SQIVND (reference sequence). Between the trimmed V and J ends, which lost 4 bases and 8 bases, there was a span of 17 bases. The CDR3 DNA is TGTGCCAGTAGTACCGGACTTGCTATTACCGAAAAACTGTTTTTT. This gives the protein CASSTGLAITEKLFF.

V and J are TRBV5-1 and TRBJ2-1, with 9 bases identical to TRBD1. This CDR3 region has 16 residues. J gave up 0 bases and V 2 bases, and 3 bases lay outside the gene matches. The germline V gene encodes CDR1 SGHRS and CDR2 YFSETQ. The CDR3 loop reads CASSLQGASSYNEQFF. The CDR3 coding sequence is TGCGCCAGCAGCTTACAGGGGGCCAGCTCCTACAATGAGCAGTTCTTC.

This clone was observed a few times. This chain joins TRBV13 and TRBJ1-1; 8 bases agree with TRBD1. J lost 5 bases, V lost 6 bases, and 8 bases had no gene match. This CDR3 is 14 amino acids long. Germline V CDR1 and CDR2: PRHDT, FYEKMQ (reference sequence). CDR3: CASSSQGAPTEAFF. For the CDR3, the DNA is TGTGCCAGCAGTTCCCAGGGGGCGCCGACTGAAGCTTTCTTT.

The V and J genes are TRBV28 and TRBJ2-1; D may be TRBD2 (6 bases). This CDR3 contains 13 residues. V was clipped by 6 bases and J by 9 bases, with 15 bases between them. The V gene's germline CDR1 is MDHEN and CDR2 SYDVKM. DNA of the CDR3: TGTGCCAGCAGATCCGGGGGAAAGAGTGAGCAGTTCTTC. Protein sequence: CASRSGGKSEQFF. Full variable domain (rest looked up from reference TRBV28 and TRBJ2-1): DVKVTQSSRYLVKRTGEKVFLECVQDMDHENMFWYRQDPGLGLRLIYFSYDVKMKEKGDIPEGYSVSREKKERFSLILESASTNQTSMYLCASRSGGKSEQFFGPGTRLTVL.

This clone was counted a few times. The V and J genes are TRBV19 and TRBJ1-5, with D perhaps matching TRBD1 (5 bases). V lost 5 bases to trimming and J lost 0 bases, with 23 bases between them. The germline CDR1 and CDR2 sequences are LNHDA and SQIVND (reference sequence). This CDR3 has 19 amino acids. This chain's CDR3 is CASSASGTSLMISNQPQHF. The CDR3, as DNA: TGTGCCAGTAGTGCCTCCGGGACTTCATTAATGATTAGCAATCAGCCCCAGCATTTT.

This clone was found a few times. This chain links TRBV7-9 with TRBJ1-4, with 7 nucleotides matching TRBD1. Germline loops: CDR1 SEHNR, CDR2 FQNEAQ (reference sequence). There are 16 residues in the CDR3. V shed 6 bases, J shed 4 bases, and the junction held 11 bases outside the gene matches. The CDR3 DNA reads as TGTGCCAGCAGTTCTAACCGCGGGACAGATAATGAAAAACTGTTTTTT. It encodes CASSSNRGTDNEKLFF.

J is TRBJ2-7 and V is TRBV5-6, with 10 positions matching TRBD2. V lost 1 base, J lost 2 bases, and 12 bases stayed unmatched. Germline V gene sequence: CDR1 SGHDT, CDR2 YYEEEE. There are 18 residues in the CDR3. CDR3 amino acids: CASSLLAGGLPYPYEQYF. For the CDR3, the DNA is TGTGCCAGCAGCTTGTTAGCGGGGGGCCTCCCTTACCCCTACGAGCAGTACTTC.

This CDR3 reads CASSPTGDSTDTQYF. DNA of the CDR3: TGTGCCAGCAGCCCCACAGGGGATAGCACAGATACGCAGTATTTT. The chain employs TRBV25-1 and TRBJ2-3; 7 bases map to TRBD1. From germline, CDR1 is MGHDK and CDR2 SYGVNS. This CDR3 spans 15 amino acids. Trimming at V came to 6 bases and at J to 0 bases, leaving 6 bases not matched to a gene.

The CDR3 sequence is CASSSPTGSYNEQFF. The CDR3 DNA sequence: TGTGCCAGCAGTTCCCCGACTGGATCCTACAATGAGCAGTTCTTC. The chain combines TRBV28 with TRBJ2-1; D not resolved. Trimming cost V 4 bases and J 1 base, with 11 bases left between them. In germline, CDR1 is MDHEN, CDR2 SYDVKM. CDR3 length equals 15 residues. Supplemented by reference TRBV28 and TRBJ2-1, the full variable domain reads DVKVTQSSRYLVKRTGEKVFLECVQDMDHENMFWYRQDPGLGLRLIYFSYDVKMKEKGDIPEGYSVSREKKERFSLILESASTNQTSMYLCASSSPTGSYNEQFFGPGTRLTVL.

Only a few counts were recorded for this clone. This rearrangement joins TRBV30 to TRBJ1-4; TRBD1 matches 8 bases. Germline V lookup: CDR1 GTSNPN, CDR2 SVGIG (reference sequence). The CDR3 is made up of 15 amino acids. The trim removed 5 bases at V and 3 bases at J, leaving 8 bases unmatched. The CDR3 sequence: CAWRTVQGANEKLFF. CDR3 nucleotides: TGTGCCTGGCGGACAGTACAGGGGGCTAATGAAAAACTGTTTTTT.

The chain carries TRBV5-1 and TRBJ1-4; perhaps TRBD1 as D (6 bases). Germline lookup yields CDR1 SGHRS and CDR2 YFSETQ. Trimming pared 0 bases from V and 5 bases from J, leaving 11 bases between. The CDR3 runs to 15 residues. Here the CDR3 reads CASSLGQGWNEKLFF. As DNA, the CDR3 is TGCGCCAGCAGCTTGGGGCAGGGGTGGAATGAAAAACTGTTTTTT.

The DNA of the CDR3 is TGTGCCAGCAGTTTATTAGCCAGCCGTGGAAATGAGCAGTTCTTC. Protein product: CASSLLASRGNEQFF. The chain recombines TRBV27 with TRBJ2-1; D remains unclear. From germline, CDR1 is MNHEY and CDR2 SMNVEV (reference sequence). The CDR3 is 15 residues long. V was cut by 1 base and J by 7 bases, with 14 bases left in between.

The J gene is TRBJ1-1, the V gene TRBV18; unclear D gene. Germline V gene sequence: CDR1 KGHSH, CDR2 LQKENI. Trimming removed 4 bases at V and 3 bases at J, with 6 bases between. CDR3 length: 12 amino acids. The CDR3, as DNA: TGTGCCAGCTCACTCGAGGACACTGAAGCTTTCTTT. Its protein is CASSLEDTEAFF.

The genes are TRBV7-9 and TRBJ1-2; tentative D call: TRBD1 (6 bases). The CDR3 is 13 residues long. Trimming pared 6 bases from V and 1 base from J, leaving 9 bases between. Germline V lookup: CDR1 SEHNR, CDR2 FQNEAQ (reference sequence). The CDR3 reads CASRRDNNYGYTF. The CDR3 DNA follows: TGTGCCAGCAGAAGGGACAATAACTATGGCTACACCTTC.

This clone has just a few counts. The rearrangement joins TRBV7-9 to TRBJ2-1, with a tentative D call TRBD2 (6 bases). The V gene lost 1 base and the J gene lost 6 bases, with 16 bases spanning the gap. The CDR3 is 16 amino acids. The germline CDR1 and CDR2 sequences are SEHNR and FQNEAQ (reference sequence). This CDR3 is CASSLVEGGKSNEQFF. The CDR3 coding sequence is TGTGCCAGCAGCTTAGTCGAGGGAGGTAAGAGCAATGAGCAGTTCTTC.

The V and J genes are TRBV28 and TRBJ1-1; D not resolved. The CDR3 is 14 amino acids. The germline V gene has CDR1 MDHEN and CDR2 SYDVKM. The V end lost 1 base, the J end lost 11 bases, and 17 bases lay between the germline ends. DNA of the CDR3: TGTGCCAGCAGTTTATTGGTGGCTCCCGCGGGCGCTTTCTTT. It encodes CASSLLVAPAGAFF. The full variable domain, in which reference TRBV28 and TRBJ1-1 provide the parts outside the CDR3, is DVKVTQSSRYLVKRTGEKVFLECVQDMDHENMFWYRQDPGLGLRLIYFSYDVKMKEKGDIPEGYSVSREKKERFSLILESASTNQTSMYLCASSLLVAPAGAFFGQGTRLTVV.

The genes are TRBV28 and TRBJ1-2; TRBD1 agrees at 8 bases. The junction had 9 bases not matched to a gene; V was cut back by 7 bases and J by 2 bases. Germline V gene data show CDR1 as MDHEN and CDR2 as SYDVKM. The CDR3 contains 15 residues. CDR3 sequence: CASTSGQGGNYGYTF. DNA for the CDR3: TGTGCCAGCACCTCCGGACAGGGAGGGAACTATGGCTACACCTTC.

This clone was counted a single time. This chain uses TRBV7-8 with TRBJ1-4; tentative D call: TRBD1 (6 bases). Trimming stripped 1 base from V and 3 bases from J, with 18 bases between. Germline CDR1 reads SGHVS; CDR2 reads FQNEAQ. The CDR3 runs 18 residues. The DNA for the CDR3 is TGTGCCAGCAGCTTAGTACCGCAGGGGTATGAAGCTAATGAAAAACTGTTTTTT. It translates to CASSLVPQGYEANEKLFF.

The chain joins TRBV18 to TRBJ2-1, with D perhaps TRBD2 (6 bases). CDR1 KGHSH and CDR2 LQKENI come from the germline V gene. V lost 1 base and J 15 bases, leaving 16 bases between the germline ends. The CDR3 spans 13 residues. DNA of the CDR3: TGTGCCAGCTCACCACTGGTAGCGGCAGGTATGTTCTTC. Translating it yields CASSPLVAAGMFF. Full variable domain (remainder filled in from reference TRBV18 and TRBJ2-1): NAGVMQNPRHLVRRRGQEARLRCSPMKGHSHVYWYRQLPEEGLKFMVYLQKENIIDESGMPKERFSAEFPKEGPSILRIQQVVRGDSAAYFCASSPLVAAGMFFGPGTRLTVL.

This clone was recorded a few times. The chain combines TRBV9 with TRBJ1-3; D may be TRBD1 (5 bases). Germline V gene data show CDR1 as SGDLS and CDR2 as YYNGEE. This CDR3 has 16 amino acids. V was clipped by 2 bases and J by 0 bases, with 12 bases between them. The CDR3 is CASSVGTRASGNTIYF. The CDR3 DNA reads as TGTGCCAGCAGCGTTGGGACTCGAGCCTCTGGAAACACCATATATTTT. Full variable domain (missing parts from reference TRBV9 and TRBJ1-3): DSGVTQTPKHLITATGQRVTLRCSPRSGDLSVYWYQQSLDQGLQFLIQYYNGEERAKGNILERFSAQQFPDLHSELNLSSLELGDSALYFCASSVGTRASGNTIYFGEGSWLTVV.

The V and J genes are TRBV28 and TRBJ2-7; TRBD2 matches at 8 bases. With V trimmed by 7 bases and J by 1 base, 9 bases remained unmatched. The germline V gene encodes CDR1 MDHEN and CDR2 SYDVKM. The CDR3 is 15 residues long. The CDR3 protein is CASNRISGISYEQYF. The DNA for the CDR3 is TGTGCCAGCAACCGAATTAGCGGGATTTCCTACGAGCAGTACTTC.

The chain is built from TRBV4-2 and TRBJ1-2; D may be TRBD1 (5 bases). Trimming removed 4 bases at V and 3 bases at J, with 18 bases between. Germline V gene lookup returns CDR1 LGHNA and CDR2 YNFKEQ. The CDR3 totals 16 residues. In DNA form, the CDR3 reads TGTGCCAGCAGCCTCCCGTCCAGGGATAGGGACTATGGCTACACCTTC. Translated, it gives CASSLPSRDRDYGYTF.

The chain links TRBV28 to TRBJ1-2, with D tentatively TRBD1 (6 bases). This CDR3 is 14 amino acids long. V was clipped by 5 bases and J by 5 bases, with 15 bases between them. Germline CDR1 is MDHEN and CDR2 is SYDVKM. This CDR3 reads CASSPAQGMYGYTF. The CDR3, as DNA: TGTGCCAGCAGTCCGGCCCAGGGGATGTATGGCTACACCTTC.

The V gene is TRBV13, the J gene TRBJ2-2; D may be TRBD2 (6 bases). This CDR3 has 17 amino acids. Germline lookup yields CDR1 PRHDT and CDR2 FYEKMQ (reference sequence). V was clipped by 5 bases and J by 0 bases, with 16 bases between them. The CDR3 spells CASSPPWGDSNTGELFF. CDR3 bases: TGTGCCAGCAGCCCCCCCTGGGGGGATTCGAACACCGGGGAGCTGTTTTTT.

The chain carries TRBV5-1 and TRBJ2-3, with a weak D call TRBD2 (5 bases). Germline V gene sequence: CDR1 SGHRS, CDR2 YFSETQ. Trimming took off 7 bases at V and 5 bases at J, with 20 bases between the two ends. This CDR3 contains 15 residues. CDR3 coding DNA: TGCGCCAGCGGAGTTGGAGACTCCCGGGGAGATACGCAGTATTTT. Translated, it gives CASGVGDSRGDTQYF.